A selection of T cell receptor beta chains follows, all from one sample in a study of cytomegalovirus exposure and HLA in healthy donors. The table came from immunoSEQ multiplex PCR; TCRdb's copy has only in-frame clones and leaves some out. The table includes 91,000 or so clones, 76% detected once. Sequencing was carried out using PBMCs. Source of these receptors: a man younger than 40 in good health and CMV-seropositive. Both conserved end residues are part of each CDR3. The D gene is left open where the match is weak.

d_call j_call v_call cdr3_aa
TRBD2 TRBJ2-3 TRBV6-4 CASSYSGTSTDTQYF
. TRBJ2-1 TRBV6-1 CASSEINEQFF
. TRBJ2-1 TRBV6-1 CASTLNRVREQFF
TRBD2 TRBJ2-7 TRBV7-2 CASSSAGGPGEQYF
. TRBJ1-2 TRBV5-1 CASSFQGNYGYTF
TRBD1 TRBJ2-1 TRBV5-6 CASSWTGDEQFF
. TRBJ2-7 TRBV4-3 CASSPQTDSQTYEQYF
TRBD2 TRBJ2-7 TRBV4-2 CASSLDLASGYEQYF
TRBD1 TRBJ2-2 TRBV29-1 CSVESNRGRNGELFF
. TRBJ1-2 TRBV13 CASSGEESYGYTF
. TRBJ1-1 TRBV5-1 CASSPGTFQVSTEAFF
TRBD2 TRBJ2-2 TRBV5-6 CASSLLALANTGELFF
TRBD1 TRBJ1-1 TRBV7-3 CASSWGQGNTEAFF
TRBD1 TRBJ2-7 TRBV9 CASSAGGQGSEQYF
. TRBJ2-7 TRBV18 CASSPPDTGSYEQYF
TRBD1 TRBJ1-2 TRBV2 CASSFNRGVGYGYTF
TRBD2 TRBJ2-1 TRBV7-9 CASSLRGGAYNEQFF
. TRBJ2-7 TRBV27 CASSPRVFSAYEQYF
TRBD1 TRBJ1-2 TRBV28 CASSGVHRGGYTF
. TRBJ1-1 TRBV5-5 CASSLQDNTEAFF
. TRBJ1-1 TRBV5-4 CASSPAGRANTEAFF
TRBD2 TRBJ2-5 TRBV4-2 CASSQDWRLAGAATQYF
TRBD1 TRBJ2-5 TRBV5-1 CASSGTTGSQETQYF
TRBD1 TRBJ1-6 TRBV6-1 CASKKGAKGSPLHF
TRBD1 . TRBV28 CASSTRTGRYGDEQYF
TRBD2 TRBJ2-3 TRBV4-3 CASSQEVAGGVADTQYF
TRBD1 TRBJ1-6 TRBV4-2 CASSPGTGGLESPLHF
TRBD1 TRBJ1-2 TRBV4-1 CASSQQMGQNYGYTF
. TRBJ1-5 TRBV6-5 CASSYSMASNQPQHF
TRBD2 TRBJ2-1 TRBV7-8 CASSGGTSGTNEQFF
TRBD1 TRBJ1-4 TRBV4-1 CASSPRRDRGYEKLFF
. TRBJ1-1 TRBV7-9 CASSLRRYEAFF
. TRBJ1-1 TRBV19 CASSMVGHQNTEAFF
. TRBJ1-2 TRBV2 CASDRWGEGYTF
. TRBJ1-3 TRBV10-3 CAISGGRTGNTIYF
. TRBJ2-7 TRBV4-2 CASSQSRGSYEQYF
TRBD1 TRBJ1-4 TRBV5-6 CASSVSGTGADDSEKLFF
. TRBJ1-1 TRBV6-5 CASSSGTPVGAFF
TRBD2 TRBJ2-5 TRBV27 CASSFRLAGAQETQYF
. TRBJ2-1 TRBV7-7 CASSLSSAGGEQFF